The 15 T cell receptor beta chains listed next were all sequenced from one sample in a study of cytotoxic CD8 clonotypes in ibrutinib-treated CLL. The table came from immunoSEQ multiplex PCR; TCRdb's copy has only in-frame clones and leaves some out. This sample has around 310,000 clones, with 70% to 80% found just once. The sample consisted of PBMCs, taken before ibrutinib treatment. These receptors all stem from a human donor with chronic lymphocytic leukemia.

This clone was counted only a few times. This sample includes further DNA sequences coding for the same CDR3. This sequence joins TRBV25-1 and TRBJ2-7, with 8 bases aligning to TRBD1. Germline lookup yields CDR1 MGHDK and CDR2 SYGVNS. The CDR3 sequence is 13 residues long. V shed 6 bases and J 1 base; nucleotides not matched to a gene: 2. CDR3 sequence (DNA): TGTGCCAGCAGAGACAGGGGATCCTACGAGCAGTACTTC. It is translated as CASRDRGSYEQYF.

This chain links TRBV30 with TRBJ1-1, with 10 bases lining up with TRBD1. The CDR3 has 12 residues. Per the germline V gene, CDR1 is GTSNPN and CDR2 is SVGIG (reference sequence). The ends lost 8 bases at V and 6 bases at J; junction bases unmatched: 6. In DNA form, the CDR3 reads TGTGCCCGGGACAGGGGAGGTCCTGAAGCTTTCTTT. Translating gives CARDRGGPEAFF.

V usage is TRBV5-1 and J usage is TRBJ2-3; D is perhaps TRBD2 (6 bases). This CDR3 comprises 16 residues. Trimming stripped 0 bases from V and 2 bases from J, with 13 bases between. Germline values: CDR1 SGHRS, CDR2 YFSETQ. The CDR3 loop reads CASSLADSGPTDTQYF. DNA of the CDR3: TGCGCCAGCAGCTTGGCCGATAGCGGCCCCACAGATACGCAGTATTTT.

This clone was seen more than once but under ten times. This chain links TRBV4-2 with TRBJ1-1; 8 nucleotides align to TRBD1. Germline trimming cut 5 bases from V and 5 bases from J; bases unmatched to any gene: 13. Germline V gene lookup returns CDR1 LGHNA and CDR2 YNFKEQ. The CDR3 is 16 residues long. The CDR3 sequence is CASSIHDRGARTEAFF. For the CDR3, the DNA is TGTGCCAGCAGCATCCATGACAGGGGAGCTAGGACTGAAGCTTTCTTT.

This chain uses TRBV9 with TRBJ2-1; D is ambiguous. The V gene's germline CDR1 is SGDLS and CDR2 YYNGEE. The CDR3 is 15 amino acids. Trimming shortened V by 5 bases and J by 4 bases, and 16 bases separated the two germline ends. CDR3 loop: CASSPPGVGYNEQFF. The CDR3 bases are TGTGCCAGCAGTCCCCCGGGCGTGGGATACAATGAGCAGTTCTTC.

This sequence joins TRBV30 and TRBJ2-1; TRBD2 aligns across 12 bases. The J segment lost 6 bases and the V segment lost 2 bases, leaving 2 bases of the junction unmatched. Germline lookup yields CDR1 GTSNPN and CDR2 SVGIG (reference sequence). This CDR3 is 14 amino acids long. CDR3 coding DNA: TGTGCCTGGAGTCCTAGCGGGAGGGGCAATGAGCAGTTCTTC. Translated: CAWSPSGRGNEQFF.

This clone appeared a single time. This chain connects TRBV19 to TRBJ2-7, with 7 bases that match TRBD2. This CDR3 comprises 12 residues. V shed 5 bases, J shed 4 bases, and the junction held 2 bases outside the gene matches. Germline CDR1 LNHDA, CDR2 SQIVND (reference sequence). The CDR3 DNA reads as TGTGCCAGTAGTGTCGGGAGGTACGAGCAGTACTTC. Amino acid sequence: CASSVGRYEQYF.

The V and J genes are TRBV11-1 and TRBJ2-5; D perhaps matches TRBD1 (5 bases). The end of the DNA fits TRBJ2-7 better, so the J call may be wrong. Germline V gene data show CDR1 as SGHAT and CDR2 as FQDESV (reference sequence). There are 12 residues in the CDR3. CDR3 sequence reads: CASSDSSYEQYF. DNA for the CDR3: TGTGCCAGCAGCGACAGCTCCTACGAGCAGTACTTC.

DNA of the CDR3: TGTGCCTGGAGTTTCGGACAGGGACAGCCCCAGCATTTT. Protein sequence: CAWSFGQGQPQHF. This rearrangement joins TRBV30 to TRBJ1-5, with TRBD1 matching 8 bases. After removal of 2 bases from V and 7 bases from J, the junction contained 4 bases not matched to a gene. The CDR3 sequence is 13 residues long. Germline loops: CDR1 GTSNPN, CDR2 SVGIG (reference sequence).

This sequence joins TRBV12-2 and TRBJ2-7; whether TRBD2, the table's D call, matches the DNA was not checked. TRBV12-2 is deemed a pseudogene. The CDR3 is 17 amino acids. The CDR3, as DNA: TGTGCAAGTCGCTCCAGTCCCGGACTAGCGGACCACTACGAGCAGTACTTC. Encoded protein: CASRSSPGLADHYEQYF.

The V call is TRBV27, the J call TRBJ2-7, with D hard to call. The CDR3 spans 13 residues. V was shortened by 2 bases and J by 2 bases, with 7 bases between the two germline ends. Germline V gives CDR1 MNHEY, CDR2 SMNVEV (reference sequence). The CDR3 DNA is TGTGCCAGCAGTTTAGGTTTCGCCTACGAGCAGTACTTC. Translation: CASSLGFAYEQYF.

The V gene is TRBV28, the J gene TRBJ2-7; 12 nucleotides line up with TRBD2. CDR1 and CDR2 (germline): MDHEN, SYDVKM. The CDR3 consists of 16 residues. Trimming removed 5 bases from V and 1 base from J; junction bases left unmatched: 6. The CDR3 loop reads CASSETSGSPSYEQYF. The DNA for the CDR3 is TGTGCCAGCAGTGAGACTAGCGGGAGTCCGTCCTACGAGCAGTACTTC.

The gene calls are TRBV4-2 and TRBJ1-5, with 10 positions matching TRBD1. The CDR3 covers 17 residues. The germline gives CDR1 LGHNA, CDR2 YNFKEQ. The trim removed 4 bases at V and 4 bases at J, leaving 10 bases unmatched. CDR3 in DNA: TGTGCCAGCAGCCGGGGGACAGGGGACAGCTCAAATCAGCCCCAGCATTTT. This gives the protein CASSRGTGDSSNQPQHF.

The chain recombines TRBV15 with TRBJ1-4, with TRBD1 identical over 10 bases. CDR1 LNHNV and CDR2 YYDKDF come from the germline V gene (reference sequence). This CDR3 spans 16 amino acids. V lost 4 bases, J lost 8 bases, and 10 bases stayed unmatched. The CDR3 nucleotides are TGTGCCACCAGCACTACTCGGGACAGGGGAGGCGAAAAACTGTTTTTT. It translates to CATSTTRDRGGEKLFF.

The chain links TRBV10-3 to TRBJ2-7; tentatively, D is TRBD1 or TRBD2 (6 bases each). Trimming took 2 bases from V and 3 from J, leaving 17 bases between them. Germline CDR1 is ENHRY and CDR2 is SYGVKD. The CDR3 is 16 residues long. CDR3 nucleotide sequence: TGTGCCATCAGTGAGAGCGGGTTACAGGGCAACTACGAGCAGTACTTC. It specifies CAISESGLQGNYEQYF.